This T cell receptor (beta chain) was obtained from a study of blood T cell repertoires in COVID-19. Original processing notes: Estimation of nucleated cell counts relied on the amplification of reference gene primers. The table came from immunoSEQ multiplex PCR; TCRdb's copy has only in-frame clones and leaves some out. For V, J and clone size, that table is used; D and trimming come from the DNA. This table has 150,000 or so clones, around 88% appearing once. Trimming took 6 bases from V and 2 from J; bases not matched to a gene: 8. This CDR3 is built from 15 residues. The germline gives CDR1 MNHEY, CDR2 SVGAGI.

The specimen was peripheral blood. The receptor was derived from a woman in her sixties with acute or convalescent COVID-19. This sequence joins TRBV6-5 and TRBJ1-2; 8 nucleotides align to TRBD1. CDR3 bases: TGTGCCAGCAGCCCCTCCCAGGGGGCAAACTATGGCTACACCTTC. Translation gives CASSPSQGANYGYTF.